This TCR beta chain was observed in a study of response to subunit inactivated influenza vaccine. Overall study results and limits: Few new T cells, the authors suggested, are recruited by each seasonal influenza vaccination.

A few counts support this clonotype. The antigen is unknown. TCRdb re-called the RT-PCR reads with MiXCR, one entry per CDR3 protein. The top ten clones hold approximately 12% of a sample with hundreds of thousands of distinct CDR3 sequences, over 9.5% of them seen once. The V gene lost 5 bases and the J gene lost 4 bases, with 15 bases spanning the gap. The CDR3 totals 15 residues. Sequenced here: PBMCs from blood, sampled roughly 47 days after vaccination. The receptor's source is a man aged 45-65 years who received an inactivated influenza vaccine. This chain connects TRBV12-3 or TRBV12-4 to TRBJ1-5, with D possibly matching TRBD1 (6 bases). The CDR3 reads CASSLTDSRNQPQHF. In nucleotides, the CDR3 is TGTGCCAGCAGTCTTACGGACAGCAGGAATCAGCCCCAGCATTTT.